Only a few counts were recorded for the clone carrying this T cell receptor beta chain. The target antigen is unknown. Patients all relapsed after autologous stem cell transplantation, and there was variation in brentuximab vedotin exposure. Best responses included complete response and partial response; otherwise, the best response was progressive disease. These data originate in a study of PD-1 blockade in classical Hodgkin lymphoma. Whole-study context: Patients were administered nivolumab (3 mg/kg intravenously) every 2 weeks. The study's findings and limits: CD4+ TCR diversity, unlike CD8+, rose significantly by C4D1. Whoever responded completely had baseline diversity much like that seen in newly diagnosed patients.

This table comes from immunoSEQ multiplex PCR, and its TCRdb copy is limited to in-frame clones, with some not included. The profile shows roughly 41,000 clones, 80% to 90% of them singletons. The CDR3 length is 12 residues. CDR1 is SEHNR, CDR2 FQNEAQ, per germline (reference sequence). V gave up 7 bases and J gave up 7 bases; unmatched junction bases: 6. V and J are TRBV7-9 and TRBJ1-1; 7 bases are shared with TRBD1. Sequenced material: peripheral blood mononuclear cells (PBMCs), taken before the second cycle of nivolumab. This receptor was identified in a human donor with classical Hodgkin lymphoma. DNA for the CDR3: TGTGCCAGCAAGACAGGGTTTGGTGAAGCTTTCTTT. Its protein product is CASKTGFGEAFF.